A selection of T cell receptor beta chains follows, all from one sample in a study of human T cells and chemical hapten exposure. Via MiXCR, TCRdb re-called the RACE reads, giving one row per CDR3 protein. The table has some 57,000 distinct CDR3 sequences, around a tenth seen once. The sample in question was whole blood, obtained in connection with sensitization to the hapten diphenylcyclopropenone (DPC). Receptors originate from a woman aged 25 to 39 with alopecia areata. Some clones in this sample may be carry-over from other donors' samples. Each CDR3 is given with its conserved first and last residue. Fields, in order: D gene, V gene, J gene, clone size, CDR3 length, CDR3 protein, CDR3 DNA. A D gene is named only where the DNA matches it firmly. Rows give clone size only sometimes, using once, few, many, or a class for an expanded clone.

d_call: -
v_call: TRBV6-1
j_call: TRBJ2-1
clone_size: -
cdr3_length: 14
cdr3_aa: CASSEAQGHKGQFF
cdr3_nt: TGTGCCAGCAGTGAAGCGCAGGGCCACAAGGGGCAGTTCTTC

d_call: TRBD1
v_call: TRBV6-2/TRBV6-3
j_call: TRBJ1-5
clone_size: few
cdr3_length: 15
cdr3_aa: CASSYTGQGYQPQHF
cdr3_nt: TGTGCCAGCAGTTATACAGGACAGGGATATCAGCCCCAGCATTTT

d_call: TRBD1
v_call: TRBV12-3/TRBV12-4
j_call: TRBJ1-4
clone_size: few
cdr3_length: 16
cdr3_aa: CASSSPRGRLNEKLFF
cdr3_nt: TGTGCCAGCAGCTCCCCGAGGGGGCGTTTAAATGAAAAACTGTTTTTT

d_call: TRBD2
v_call: TRBV5-1
j_call: TRBJ2-7
clone_size: few
cdr3_length: 15
cdr3_aa: CASSLAAGGPYEQYF
cdr3_nt: TGCGCCAGCAGCTTGGCCGCGGGGGGCCCCTACGAGCAGTACTTC

d_call: -
v_call: TRBV28
j_call: TRBJ2-7
clone_size: -
cdr3_length: 13
cdr3_aa: CASSPPVGDEQYF
cdr3_nt: TGTGCCAGCAGTCCTCCCGTCGGGGACGAGCAGTACTTC

d_call: TRBD1
v_call: TRBV5-4
j_call: TRBJ2-1
clone_size: -
cdr3_length: 14
cdr3_aa: CASSPGQSYNEQFF
cdr3_nt: TGTGCCAGCAGCCCGGGACAGTCCTACAATGAGCAGTTCTTC

d_call: -
v_call: TRBV28
j_call: TRBJ1-2
clone_size: many
cdr3_length: 12
cdr3_aa: CASSLAGFGYTF
cdr3_nt: TGTGCCAGCAGTTTGGCGGGGTTTGGCTACACCTTC

d_call: -
v_call: TRBV15
j_call: TRBJ1-6
clone_size: -
cdr3_length: 12
cdr3_aa: CATSNSDSPLHF
cdr3_nt: TGTGCCACCAGCAACTCCGATTCACCCCTCCACTTT

d_call: -
v_call: TRBV7-9
j_call: TRBJ2-5
clone_size: -
cdr3_length: 12
cdr3_aa: CASSALGETQYF
cdr3_nt: TGTGCCAGCAGCGCCTTAGGAGAGACCCAGTACTTC

d_call: -
v_call: TRBV9
j_call: TRBJ1-1
clone_size: -
cdr3_length: 12
cdr3_aa: CASGGGGAEAFF
cdr3_nt: TGTGCCAGTGGGGGCGGGGGCGCTGAAGCTTTCTTT

d_call: -
v_call: TRBV7-2
j_call: TRBJ2-3
clone_size: -
cdr3_length: 14
cdr3_aa: CASSLRSSTDTQYF
cdr3_nt: TGTGCCAGCAGCTTACGCAGTAGCACAGATACGCAGTATTTT

d_call: -
v_call: TRBV6-2/TRBV6-3
j_call: TRBJ1-1
clone_size: few
cdr3_length: 14
cdr3_aa: CASSSGQPNTEAFF
cdr3_nt: TGTGCCAGCAGTTCAGGACAGCCGAACACTGAAGCTTTCTTT